This TCR beta chain was documented in a study of T cell responses to AZD1222 COVID-19 vaccine. Study-level points and caveats: Only a handful of individuals given AZD1222 were seropositive at baseline. Per reports, nearly half of all spike-specific TCRs target regions that are unmutated in variants. After the peak T cell response, and only then, were repertoires sampled.

From germline, CDR1 is SGHNT and CDR2 YYREEE (reference sequence). Trimming took off 0 bases at V and 0 bases at J, with 10 bases between the two ends. CDR3 length: 15 residues. As concerns this clone: Antigen: not known.

The repertoire was sequenced with immunoSEQ multiplex PCR; TCRdb's copy has only in-frame clones and lacks some. In the table there are more than 110,000 clones, 92% of which are singletons. This receptor was taken from an adult in good health. This sample comprised peripheral blood, obtained on day 0 of AZD1222 vaccination. This chain joins TRBV5-4 and TRBJ2-7; D is ambiguous. CDR3 protein: CASSLVGPSSYEQYF. The CDR3 DNA reads as TGTGCCAGCAGCTTGGTCGGGCCGAGCTCCTACGAGCAGTACTTC.